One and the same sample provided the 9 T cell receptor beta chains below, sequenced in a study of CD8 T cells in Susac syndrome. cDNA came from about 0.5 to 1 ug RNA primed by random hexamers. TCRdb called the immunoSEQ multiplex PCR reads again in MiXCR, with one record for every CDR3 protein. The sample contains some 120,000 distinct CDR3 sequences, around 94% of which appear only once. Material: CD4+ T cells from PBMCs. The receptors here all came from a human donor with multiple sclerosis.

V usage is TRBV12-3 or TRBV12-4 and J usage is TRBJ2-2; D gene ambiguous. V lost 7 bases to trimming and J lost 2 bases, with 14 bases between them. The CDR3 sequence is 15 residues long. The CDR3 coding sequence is TGTGCCAGCACCCCCCGGCCGGCCAACACCGGGGAGCTGTTTTTT. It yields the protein CASTPRPANTGELFF.

CDR3 residues: CSASLSQGYGYTF. The CDR3 nucleotides are TGCAGTGCTAGCCTATCACAGGGTTATGGCTACACCTTC. This chain joins TRBV20-1 and TRBJ1-2; D may be TRBD1 (6 bases). The CDR3 runs to 13 residues. V was pared by 3 bases and J by 5 bases, with 13 bases between. In germline, CDR1 is DFQATT, CDR2 SNEGSKA (reference sequence).

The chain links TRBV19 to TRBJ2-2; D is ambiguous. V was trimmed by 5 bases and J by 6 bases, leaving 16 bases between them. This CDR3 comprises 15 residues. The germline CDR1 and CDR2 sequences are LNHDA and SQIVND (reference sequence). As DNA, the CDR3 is TGTGCCAGTAGTGTTTATACGGGCAGTCCCGGGGAGCTGTTTTTT. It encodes CASSVYTGSPGELFF.

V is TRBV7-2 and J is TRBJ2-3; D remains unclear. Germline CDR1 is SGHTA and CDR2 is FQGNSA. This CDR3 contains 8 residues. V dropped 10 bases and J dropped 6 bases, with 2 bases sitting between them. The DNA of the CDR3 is TGTGCCAAGGATACGCAGTATTTT. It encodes CAKDTQYF.

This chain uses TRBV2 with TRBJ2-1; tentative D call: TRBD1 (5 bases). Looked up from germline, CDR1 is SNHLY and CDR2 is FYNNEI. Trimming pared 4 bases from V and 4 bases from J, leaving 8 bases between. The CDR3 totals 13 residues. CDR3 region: CASSGRQYNEQFF. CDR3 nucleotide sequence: TGTGCCAGCAGTGGGAGACAGTACAATGAGCAGTTCTTC.

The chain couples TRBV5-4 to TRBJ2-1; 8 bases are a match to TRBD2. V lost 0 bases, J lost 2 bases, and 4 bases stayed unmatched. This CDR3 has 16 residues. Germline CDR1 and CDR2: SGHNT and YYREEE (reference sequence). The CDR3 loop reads CASSLAATSAYNEQFF. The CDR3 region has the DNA TGTGCCAGCAGCTTGGCCGCGACTAGCGCCTACAATGAGCAGTTCTTC.

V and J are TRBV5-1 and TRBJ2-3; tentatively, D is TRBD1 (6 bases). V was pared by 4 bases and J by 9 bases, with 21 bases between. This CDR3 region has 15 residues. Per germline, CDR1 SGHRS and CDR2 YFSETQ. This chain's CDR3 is CASSPGGVAGDTQYF. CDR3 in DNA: TGCGCCAGCAGCCCCGGTGGGGTAGCAGGGGACACGCAGTATTTT.

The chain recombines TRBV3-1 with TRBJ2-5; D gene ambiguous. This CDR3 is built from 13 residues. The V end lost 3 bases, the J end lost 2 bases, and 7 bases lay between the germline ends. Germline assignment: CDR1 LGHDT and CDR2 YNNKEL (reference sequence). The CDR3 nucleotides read TGTGCCAGCAGCCAGATCAGGCAAGAGACCCAGTACTTC. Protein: CASSQIRQETQYF.

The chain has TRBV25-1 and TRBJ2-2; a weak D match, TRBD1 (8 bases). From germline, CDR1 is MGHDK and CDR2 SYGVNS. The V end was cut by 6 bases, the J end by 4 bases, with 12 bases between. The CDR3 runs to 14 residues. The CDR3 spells CASRDREGTGELFF. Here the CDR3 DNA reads TGTGCCAGCAGGGACAGGGAGGGCACCGGGGAGCTGTTTTTT.